Listed here is a single TCR beta chain. Its antigen is unidentified. This entry comes from a study of cytomegalovirus exposure and HLA in healthy donors. Study-level findings and limits: Clonal expansion, a later analysis showed, was greater in HLA-associated TCR beta chains than in equally common others.

The germline CDR1 and CDR2 sequences are LGHNA and YSLEER. Germline trimming cut 1 base from V and 4 bases from J; bases unmatched to any gene: 3. The CDR3 has 16 residues. Both 60 Vbeta primers and 13 Jbeta primers went into the PCR. Sequencing used immunoSEQ multiplex PCR; TCRdb keeps in-frame clones, though not all of them. The sample consists of over 90,000 clones, roughly four fifths of them appearing once. The source of this sequence is a male donor in good health and CMV-seropositive. Sequencing was performed on PBMCs. This chain uses TRBV4-3 with TRBJ2-1; TRBD2 matches at 11 bases. For the CDR3, the DNA is TGCGCCAGCAGCCAAGTGGCTAGCGGGGGGTACAATGAGCAGTTCTTC. This gives the protein CASSQVASGGYNEQFF.